These T cell receptor beta chains were read from a single sample in a study of T cell changes during pregnancy in multiple sclerosis. Clones were read by immunoSEQ multiplex PCR, and TCRdb kept only the in-frame ones, dropping some. Of 85,000 to 100,000 clones in the sample, approximately 93% were seen once. Sequenced material: peripheral blood, taken after pregnancy. The receptors shown here come from a female donor with multiple sclerosis, enrolled in a pregnancy study. Each CDR3 is given with its conserved first and last residue.

v_call	j_call	cdr3_aa
TRBV5-4	TRBJ1-2	CASSPRTGTFYGYTF
TRBV7-2	TRBJ2-3	CASSLPAGGSVTDTQYF
TRBV6-5	TRBJ2-5	CASSPLGGREETQYF
TRBV7-2	TRBJ2-1	CASSLRPSGGSSYNEQFF
TRBV21-1	TRBJ2-2	CASSKDGTGATGELFF
TRBV5-4	TRBJ2-4	CASSPSTGGATKNIQYF
TRBV19	TRBJ2-2	CASSLGVGELFF
TRBV5-1	TRBJ2-7	CASSLAPGTEKYEQYF
TRBV7-2	TRBJ2-1	CAIPAGGEQFF
TRBV5-1	TRBJ2-1	CASSLPYQDNEQFF
TRBV30	TRBJ1-5	CAWSKSPNQPQHF
TRBV7-9	TRBJ2-4	CASSPGSYIQYF
TRBV4-3	TRBJ2-7	CASSPALGQHYEQYF
TRBV18	TRBJ1-2	CASSQQGGYGYTF
TRBV7-2	TRBJ2-5	CASSQFLLTISKTQYF
TRBV28	TRBJ1-5	CASSPGRPQHF
TRBV2	TRBJ1-2	CASREGYGYTF
TRBV4-3	TRBJ2-2	CASSQYGTGNTGELFF
TRBV4-1	TRBJ2-1	CASSARDRGDVEQFF
TRBV11-1	TRBJ2-7	CASSSGQDYEQYF
TRBV5-1	TRBJ1-2	CASSLGHGGSYGYTF
TRBV7-7	TRBJ2-3	CASSPSGFADTQYF
TRBV14	TRBJ1-4	CASSGRIGKLFF
TRBV2	TRBJ1-1	CATPDRADTEAFF
TRBV9	TRBJ2-1	CASSVDGSNNEQFF
TRBV11-1	TRBJ2-2	CASSYRGTGELFF
TRBV13	TRBJ2-6	CASSCYEGAGANVLTF
TRBV5-4	TRBJ2-2	CASSGGLAGVPTGELFF
TRBV29-1	TRBJ1-5	CSATTGGNQPQHF
TRBV19	TRBJ1-5	CASSLPQGSNQPQHF